This passage covers 5 T cell receptor beta chains from one sample sequenced in a study of a mutant IDH1 vaccine in newly diagnosed glioma (dated by TCRdb to 2020 to 2022). The antigens for these receptors are not known. Interpreted using the paper, the time point label stands for: week 47, end of study. Each vaccine dose, consisting of 300 ug of a 20-mer mutant IDH1 peptide in Montanide, was administered subcutaneously with topical imiquimod. The receptor library was made with the immunoSEQ multiplex PCR assay. The table was pulled from immuneACCESS by TCRdb, which kept in-frame rearrangements only. Such tables lose some clones; where checked, under half of the loss comes from unresolved V genes, and the rest has no known cause. For this sample the table gives about 94,000 clones, of which around nine tenths were detected only once. The biggest ten clones account for 0.6% to 0.95% of the sample.

The sample in question was PBMCs, obtained from a glioma patient whose treatment included an IDH1 peptide vaccine. The receptors stem from a woman aged 50 to 60 with glioma.

J is TRBJ2-1 and V is TRBV5-1; 8 bases map to TRBD2. This CDR3 is 14 amino acids long. Germline trimming cut 3 bases from V and 3 bases from J; bases unmatched to any gene: 2. Germline loops: CDR1 SGHRS, CDR2 YFSETQ. Here the CDR3 DNA reads TGCGCCAGCAGCTCGGGGACTAGCTACAATGAGCAGTTCTTC. The encoded protein is CASSSGTSYNEQFF.

This chain uses TRBV5-8 with TRBJ1-2; tentative D call: TRBD1 (6 bases). Germline-derived CDR1 and CDR2 are SGHTS and YDEGEE. This CDR3 spans 15 amino acids. V was cut by 1 base and J by 2 bases, with 12 bases left in between. Here the CDR3 DNA reads TGTGCCAGCAGCTTGACGGGGGCCGGAAACTATGGCTACACCTTC. Protein: CASSLTGAGNYGYTF.

V usage is TRBV28 and J usage is TRBJ1-5; D remains unclear. The ends were cut back, 6 bases at V and 1 base at J, with 13 bases in the middle. The CDR3 spans 15 residues. CDR1 is MDHEN, CDR2 SYDVKM, per germline. In nucleotides, the CDR3 is TGTGCCAGCAGCTGGGGAGGTGCAAGCAATCAGCCCCAGCATTTT. Protein product: CASSWGGASNQPQHF. Filled out from reference TRBV28 and TRBJ1-5, the complete variable domain reads DVKVTQSSRYLVKRTGEKVFLECVQDMDHENMFWYRQDPGLGLRLIYFSYDVKMKEKGDIPEGYSVSREKKERFSLILESASTNQTSMYLCASSWGGASNQPQHFGDGTRLSIL.

This clone appeared once. This chain links TRBV25-1 with TRBJ2-4; 11 bases align to TRBD2. Germline V gene data show CDR1 as MGHDK and CDR2 as SYGVNS. The CDR3 consists of 17 residues. J lost 6 bases, V lost 4 bases, and 11 bases had no gene match. The CDR3 DNA follows: TGTGCCAGCAGTGGTCTCGGGCTAGCGGGAGGAGGAAACATTCAGTACTTC. This sequence encodes CASSGLGLAGGGNIQYF.

Only a few counts were recorded for this clone. V gene TRBV30 combines with J gene TRBJ1-2; D possibly corresponds to TRBD1 (5 bases). Germline loops: CDR1 GTSNPN, CDR2 SVGIG (reference sequence). The ends were cut back, 2 bases at V and 7 bases at J, with 11 bases in the middle. The CDR3 runs 12 residues. The CDR3 spells CAWSQTVGGYTF. CDR3 bases: TGTGCCTGGAGTCAGACAGTGGGTGGCTACACCTTC.